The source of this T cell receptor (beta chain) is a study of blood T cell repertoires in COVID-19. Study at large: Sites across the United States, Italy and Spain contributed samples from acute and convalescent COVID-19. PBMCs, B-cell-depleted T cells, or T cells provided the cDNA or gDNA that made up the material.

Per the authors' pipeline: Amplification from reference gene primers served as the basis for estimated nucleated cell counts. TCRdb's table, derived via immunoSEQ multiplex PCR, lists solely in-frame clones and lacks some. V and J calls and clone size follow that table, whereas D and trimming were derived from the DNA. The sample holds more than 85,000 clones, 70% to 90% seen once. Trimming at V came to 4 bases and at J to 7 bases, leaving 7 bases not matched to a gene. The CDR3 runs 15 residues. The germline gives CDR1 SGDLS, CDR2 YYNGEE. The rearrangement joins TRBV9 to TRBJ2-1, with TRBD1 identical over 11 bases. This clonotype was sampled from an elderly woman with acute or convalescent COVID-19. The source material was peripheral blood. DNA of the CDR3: TGTGCCAGCAGCCTCGGACAGGGGGCTTCAAATGAGCAGTTCTTC. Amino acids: CASSLGQGASNEQFF.